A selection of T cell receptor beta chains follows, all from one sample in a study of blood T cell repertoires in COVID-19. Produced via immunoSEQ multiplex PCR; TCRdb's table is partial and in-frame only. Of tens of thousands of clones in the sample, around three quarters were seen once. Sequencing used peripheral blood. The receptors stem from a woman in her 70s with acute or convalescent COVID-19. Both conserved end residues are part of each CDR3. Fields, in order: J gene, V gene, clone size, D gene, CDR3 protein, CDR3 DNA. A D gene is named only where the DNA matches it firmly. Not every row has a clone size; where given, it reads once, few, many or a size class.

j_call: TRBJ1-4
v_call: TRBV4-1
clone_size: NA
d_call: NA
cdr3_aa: CASSQDPHRANEKLFF
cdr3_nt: TGCGCCAGCAGCCAAGATCCCCACAGGGCCAATGAAAAACTGTTTTTT

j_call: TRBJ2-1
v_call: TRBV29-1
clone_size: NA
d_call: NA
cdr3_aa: CSVGGGLNEQFF
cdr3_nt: TGCAGCGTTGGGGGGGGCCTCAATGAGCAGTTCTTC

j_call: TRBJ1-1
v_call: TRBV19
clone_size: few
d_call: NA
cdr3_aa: CASSITNTEAFF
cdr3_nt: TGTGCCAGTAGTATTACAAACACTGAAGCTTTCTTT

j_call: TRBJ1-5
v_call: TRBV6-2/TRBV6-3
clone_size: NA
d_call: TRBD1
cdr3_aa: CASSYSGQGLQPQHF
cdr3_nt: TGTGCCAGCAGTTATTCTGGACAGGGGCTTCAGCCCCAGCATTTT

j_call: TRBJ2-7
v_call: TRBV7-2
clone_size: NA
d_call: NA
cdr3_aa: CASSPTPGVGYEQYF
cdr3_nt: TGTGCCAGCAGCCCTACCCCGGGGGTAGGGTACGAGCAGTACTTC

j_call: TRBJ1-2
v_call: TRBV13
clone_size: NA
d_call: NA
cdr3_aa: CASQIGGEYGYTF
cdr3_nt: TGTGCCAGCCAAATTGGGGGGGAGTATGGCTACACCTTC

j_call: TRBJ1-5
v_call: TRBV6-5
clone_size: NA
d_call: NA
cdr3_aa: CASSYGAHSNQPQHF
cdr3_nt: TGTGCCAGCAGTTACGGAGCACATAGCAATCAGCCCCAGCATTTT

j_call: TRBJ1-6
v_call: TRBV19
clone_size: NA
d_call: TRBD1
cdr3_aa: CASSMGQPLNSPLHF
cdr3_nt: TGTGCCAGTAGTATGGGACAGCCCCTTAATTCACCCCTCCACTTT

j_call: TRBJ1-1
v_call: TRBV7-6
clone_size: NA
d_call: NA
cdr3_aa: CASSPYTGSMNTEAFF
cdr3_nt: TGTGCCAGCAGCCCCTATACCGGGTCCATGAACACTGAAGCTTTCTTT

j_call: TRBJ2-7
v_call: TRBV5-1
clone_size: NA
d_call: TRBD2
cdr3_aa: CASSRPQRGGNSYEQYF
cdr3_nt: TGCGCCAGCAGCCGCCCCCAGCGGGGGGGAAACTCCTACGAGCAGTACTTC

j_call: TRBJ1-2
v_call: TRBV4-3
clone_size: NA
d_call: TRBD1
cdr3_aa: CASSQDWDRGNYGYTF
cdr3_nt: TGCGCCAGCAGCCAAGACTGGGACAGGGGGAACTATGGCTACACCTTC

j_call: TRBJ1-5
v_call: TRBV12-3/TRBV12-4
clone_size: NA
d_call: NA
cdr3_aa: CASAYGGGRPQHF
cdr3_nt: TGTGCCAGCGCGTACGGGGGGGGTCGGCCCCAGCATTTT

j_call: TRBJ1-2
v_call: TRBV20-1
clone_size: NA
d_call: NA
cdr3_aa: CSSHVNYGYTF
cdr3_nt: TGCAGTTCACACGTTAACTATGGCTACACCTTC

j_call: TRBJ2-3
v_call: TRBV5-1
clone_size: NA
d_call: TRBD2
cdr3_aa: CASSSQRGGLSDTQYF
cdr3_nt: TGCGCCAGCAGCTCCCAGCGGGGGGGCCTATCGGATACGCAGTATTTT

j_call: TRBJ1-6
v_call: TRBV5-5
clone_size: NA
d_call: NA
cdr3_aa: CASSLTDLGNSPLHF
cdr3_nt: TGTGCCAGCAGCCTGACCGATCTGGGCAATTCACCCCTCCACTTT

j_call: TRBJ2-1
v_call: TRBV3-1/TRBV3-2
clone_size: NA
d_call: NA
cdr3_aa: CASSQLRQNEQFF
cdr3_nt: TGTGCCAGCAGCCAACTCAGGCAGAATGAGCAGTTCTTC

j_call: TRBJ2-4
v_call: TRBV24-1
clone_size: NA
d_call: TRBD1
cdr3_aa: CATSDSGTGSKNIQYF
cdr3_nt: TGTGCCACCAGTGATTCCGGGACAGGGTCCAAAAACATTCAGTACTTC

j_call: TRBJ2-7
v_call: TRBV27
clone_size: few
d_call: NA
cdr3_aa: CASSWGSSYEQYF
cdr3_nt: TGTGCCAGCAGTTGGGGCAGCTCCTACGAGCAGTACTTC

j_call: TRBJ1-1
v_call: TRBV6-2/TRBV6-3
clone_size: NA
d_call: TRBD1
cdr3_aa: CASSYGTGPYFTEAFF
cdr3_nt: TGTGCCAGCAGTTATGGGACAGGTCCCTATTTCACTGAAGCTTTCTTT

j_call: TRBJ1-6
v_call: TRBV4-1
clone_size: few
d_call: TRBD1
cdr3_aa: CASSQATGARSPLHF
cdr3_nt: TGCGCCAGCAGCCAAGCCACAGGGGCGCGGTCACCCCTCCACTTT

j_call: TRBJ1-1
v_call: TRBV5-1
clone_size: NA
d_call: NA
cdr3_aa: CASSREGTGDTEAFF
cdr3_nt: TGCGCCAGCTCCCGAGAAGGGACGGGGGACACTGAAGCTTTCTTT

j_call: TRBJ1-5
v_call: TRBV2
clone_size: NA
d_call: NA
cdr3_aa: CASSEGAARHQPQHF
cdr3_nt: TGTGCCAGCAGTGAAGGGGCCGCCAGGCATCAGCCCCAGCATTTT

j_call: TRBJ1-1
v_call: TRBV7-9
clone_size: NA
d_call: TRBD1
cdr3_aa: CASSRGQKNTEAFF
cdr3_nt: TGTGCCAGCAGCAGGGGACAGAAAAACACTGAAGCTTTCTTT

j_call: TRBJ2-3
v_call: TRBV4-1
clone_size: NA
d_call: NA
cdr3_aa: CASSQDRRGRTDTQYF
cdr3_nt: TGCGCCAGCAGCCAAGATAGGAGGGGCAGAACAGATACGCAGTATTTT

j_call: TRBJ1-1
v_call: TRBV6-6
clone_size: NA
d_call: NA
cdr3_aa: CASSYEGANTEAFF
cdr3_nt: TGTGCCAGCAGTTATGAAGGGGCGAACACTGAAGCTTTCTTT

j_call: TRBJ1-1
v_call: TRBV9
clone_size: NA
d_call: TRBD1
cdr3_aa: CASSLSGGGTEAFF
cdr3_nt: TGTGCCAGCAGCCTATCAGGGGGAGGCACTGAAGCTTTCTTT

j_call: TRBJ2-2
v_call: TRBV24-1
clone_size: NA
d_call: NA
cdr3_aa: CATSDRTGTGELFF
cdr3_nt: TGTGCCACCAGTGATCGTACAGGGACCGGGGAGCTGTTTTTT

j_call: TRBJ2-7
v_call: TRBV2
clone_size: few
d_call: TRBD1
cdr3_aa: CASTKGGAVEQYF
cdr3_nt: TGTGCCAGCACCAAAGGGGGCGCCGTCGAGCAGTACTTC

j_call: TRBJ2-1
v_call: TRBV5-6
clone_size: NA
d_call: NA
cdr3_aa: CASSFRRGQGNEQFF
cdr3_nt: TGTGCCAGCAGCTTTCGGAGGGGGCAAGGGAATGAGCAGTTCTTC

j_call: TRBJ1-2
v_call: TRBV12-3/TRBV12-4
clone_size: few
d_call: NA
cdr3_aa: CASSLTGNGYTF
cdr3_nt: TGTGCCAGCAGTTTAACAGGAAATGGCTACACCTTC